This TCR beta chain was captured in a study of blood T cell repertoires in COVID-19. Study overall: In each case, the material was cDNA or gDNA derived from T cells, B-cell-depleted T cells, or PBMCs.

CDR3 length: 16 residues. Trimming shortened V by 3 bases and J by 0 bases, and 13 bases separated the two germline ends. Germline assignment: CDR1 SGHNT and CDR2 YYREEE (reference sequence). Original analysis: Estimated nucleated cell counts came from reference gene primer amplification. Clones were sequenced by immunoSEQ multiplex PCR, and TCRdb holds only the in-frame ones, with some missing. The V and J calls and clone size were taken over from that table, and D and trimming were inferred from the DNA. The repertoire has 350,000 to 450,000 clones, 89% of them found once; the top ten carry approximately 1.5%. This clone turned up a few times.

The V call is TRBV5-4, the J call TRBJ2-4; possibly TRBD2 for D (6 bases). The source of this sequence is a woman aged 35 to 49 with COVID-19, enrolled during active disease. Sequences were obtained from peripheral blood. The CDR3 bases are TGTGCCAGCAGCTCGGGACTCGACCTAGCCAAAAACATTCAGTACTTC. The encoded protein is CASSSGLDLAKNIQYF.